Below are 7 T cell receptor beta chains sequenced from a single sample in a study of T cells expressing NK-cell markers. TCRdb re-called the 5' RACE reads and gives one entry per CDR3 protein, without DNA. The specimen's table records 550,000 to 600,000 distinct CDR3 sequences. The specimen sequenced was blood T cells: a sorted CD56 or NKG2C T cell subset, CD4+ or CD8+ T cells, or bulk PBMC T cells (not recorded which). Receptors originate from a man between 18 and 35 years old in good health.

The CDR3 protein is CASSGGTGVDTDTQYF. V is TRBV7-7 and J is TRBJ2-3; TCRdb outputs TRBD1, but without DNA this stays unchecked. This CDR3 is built from 16 residues. Germline lookup yields CDR1 SSHAT and CDR2 FNYEAQ (reference sequence).

The CDR3: CASSIESLAGETQYF. The chain is built from TRBV11-2 and TRBJ2-5; no DNA is available, so the TRBD2 call from TCRdb remains unchecked. The CDR3 consists of 15 residues. Germline values: CDR1 SGHAT, CDR2 FQNNGV.

The rearrangement links TRBV29-1 to TRBJ2-3; absent DNA, TCRdb's TRBD1 call cannot be checked. Germline V gene data show CDR1 as SQVTM and CDR2 as ANQGSEA. CDR3 length equals 13 residues. The CDR3 is CSPMDGGADTQYF.

The chain employs TRBV20-1 and TRBJ2-5; as DNA is missing, the TRBD1 call by TCRdb cannot be tested. Germline V gives CDR1 DFQATT, CDR2 SNEGSKA (reference sequence). This CDR3 comprises 15 residues. The CDR3 loop reads CSATNRQAGGETQYF.

The chain uses TRBV3-1 and TRBJ2-5; the D call from TCRdb, TRBD1, cannot be confirmed without DNA. CDR1 is LGHDT, CDR2 YNNKEL, per germline (reference sequence). This CDR3 region has 13 residues. The CDR3 reads CASSHGRGGPQYF.

The V gene is TRBV28, the J gene TRBJ1-1; TCRdb's assignment of TRBD1 cannot be checked, as there is no DNA. CDR1 is MDHEN, CDR2 SYDVKM, per germline. The length of the CDR3 is 16 residues. The CDR3 is CASSKPLSAPGTEAFF.

The CDR3 reads CASSLMGGRGLETQYF. The rearrangement uses TRBV3-1 and TRBJ2-5; lacking DNA, the TRBD1 call made by TCRdb goes unchecked. This CDR3 spans 16 amino acids. Germline lookup yields CDR1 LGHDT and CDR2 YNNKEL (reference sequence).